These 26 T cell receptor beta chains were all obtained from the same sample, sequenced in a study of blood T cell repertoires in COVID-19 (dated by TCRdb to 2020 to 2022). The method was the immunoSEQ multiplex PCR assay. TCRdb mirrors the immuneACCESS table, restricted to in-frame sequences. Some clones are absent from its copies; in checked studies, under half trace to an unresolved V gene, and the reason for the others is unknown. The sample has 200,000 or so clones on record, about 82% of them singletons. 4.5% to 5.5% of the sample rests with the top ten. The sample taken for sequencing was peripheral blood. These receptors all stem from a woman aged 25 to 39 with acute or convalescent COVID-19.

The rearrangement uses TRBV4-3 and TRBJ2-3; D perhaps matches TRBD2 (6 bases). This CDR3 comprises 14 residues. Per germline, CDR1 LGHNA and CDR2 YSLEER. The germline V and J ends were trimmed by 1 base and 14 bases, with 19 bases remaining between them. DNA for the CDR3: TGCGCCAGCAGCCAAGGCCGGGAGAGTATCCGGAGGTATTTT. This sequence encodes CASSQGRESIRRYF.

The V gene is TRBV6-6, the J gene TRBJ1-4; D unresolved. CDR1 and CDR2 from the germline V gene are MNHNY and SVGAGI (reference sequence). The V gene lost 0 bases and the J gene lost 8 bases, with 13 bases spanning the gap. CDR3 length: 15 residues. CDR3 amino acids: CASSYSPRVWEKLFF. DNA for the CDR3: TGTGCCAGCAGTTACTCGCCCCGGGTCTGGGAAAAACTGTTTTTT.

The V gene is TRBV14, the J gene TRBJ1-1; TRBD1 might be the D (6 bases). Germline V CDR1 and CDR2: SGHDN, FVKESK. This CDR3 comprises 16 residues. The germline V and J ends were trimmed by 4 bases and 3 bases, with 18 bases remaining between them. This CDR3 reads CASSRPSPDRYTEAFF. DNA of the CDR3: TGTGCCAGCAGCCGACCTAGCCCGGACAGATACACTGAAGCTTTCTTT.

The CDR3 region has the DNA TGTGCCAGCAGCTTGGGACTAGCGATGCCCGGGGAGCTGTTTTTT. Translated: CASSLGLAMPGELFF. The chain employs TRBV27 and TRBJ2-2; 10 bases are shared with TRBD2. With 6 bases clipped from V and 6 bases from J, the junction kept 7 bases outside the gene matches. The length of the CDR3 is 15 residues. Germline V gives CDR1 MNHEY, CDR2 SMNVEV (reference sequence).

The chain couples TRBV1 to TRBJ2-7; the table's D gene call, TRBD2, was not cross checked with the DNA. TRBV1 is listed as a pseudogene. The CDR3 is 17 amino acids. CDR3 amino acids: CTSSQVGTRGYLYEQYF. As DNA, the CDR3 is TGCACCAGCAGCCAAGTCGGGACTAGAGGATACCTCTACGAGCAGTACTTC.

The rearrangement uses TRBV4-3 and TRBJ1-6; D ambiguous. Looked up from germline, CDR1 is LGHNA and CDR2 is YSLEER. V lost 0 bases and J 8 bases, leaving 8 bases between the germline ends. This CDR3 is 14 amino acids long. CDR3 in amino acids: CASSQDFGYSPLHF. DNA for the CDR3: TGCGCCAGCAGCCAAGACTTCGGTTATTCACCCCTCCACTTT.

The CDR3 sequence is CASSLGLAGGMGTGELFF. The CDR3 DNA is TGTGCCAGCAGTCTAGGACTAGCGGGAGGGATGGGGACCGGGGAGCTGTTTTTT. V gene TRBV27 combines with J gene TRBJ2-2; TRBD2 aligns across 15 bases. V lost 5 bases to trimming and J lost 5 bases; unmatched junction nucleotides: 9. The length of the CDR3 is 18 residues. Germline V gives CDR1 MNHEY, CDR2 SMNVEV (reference sequence).

This clone was recorded only once. The chain is built from TRBV5-6 and TRBJ1-2; D perhaps matches TRBD1 (5 bases). The CDR3 consists of 13 residues. The germline V gene has CDR1 SGHDT and CDR2 YYEEEE. Trimming removed 4 bases from V and 1 base from J, with 8 bases in between. The DNA for the CDR3 is TGTGCCAGCAGCCTGACAGTTAACTATGGCTACACCTTC. Residues: CASSLTVNYGYTF.

The chain couples TRBV30 to TRBJ1-5; 9 bases are a match to TRBD1. Germline V gene sequence: CDR1 GTSNPN, CDR2 SVGIG (reference sequence). This CDR3 spans 16 amino acids. Trimming removed 3 bases from V and 4 bases from J; junction bases left unmatched: 10. This chain's CDR3 is CAWRTSGTGRNQPQHF. In DNA form, the CDR3 reads TGTGCCTGGAGAACCTCCGGGACAGGGAGAAATCAGCCCCAGCATTTT.

V and J are TRBV28 and TRBJ2-7, with TRBD2 matching over 12 bases. Looked up from germline, CDR1 is MDHEN and CDR2 is SYDVKM. The CDR3 runs 17 residues. V shed 6 bases, J shed 8 bases, and the junction held 17 bases outside the gene matches. The DNA of the CDR3 is TGTGCCAGCAGCACGACTAGCGGGAGTGGGATTTTAGCCAAGCAGTACTTC. Translated: CASSTTSGSGILAKQYF.

This chain uses TRBV28 with TRBJ1-2, with D possibly TRBD1 on 6 matching bases. Trimming removed 5 bases from V and 13 bases from J, with 20 bases in between. Per germline, CDR1 MDHEN and CDR2 SYDVKM. The CDR3 is 13 residues long. The CDR3 sequence: CASSLFATGPGTF. The CDR3, as DNA: TGTGCCAGCAGTCTCTTCGCGACAGGCCCCGGCACCTTC.

Remarks on this clone: This sample includes further DNA sequences coding for the same CDR3. This chain joins TRBV19 and TRBJ1-5; D not resolved. In germline, CDR1 is LNHDA, CDR2 SQIVND (reference sequence). The V end was cut by 2 bases, the J end by 4 bases, with 6 bases between. This CDR3 is 13 amino acids long. The CDR3 bases are TGTGCCAGTAGTATAATCGGGAATCAGCCCCAGCATTTT. It codes for CASSIIGNQPQHF.

This sequence joins TRBV14 and TRBJ1-6, with 9 bases lining up with TRBD1. Germline V gene data show CDR1 as SGHDN and CDR2 as FVKESK. CDR3 length: 15 amino acids. The J segment lost 9 bases and the V segment lost 1 base, leaving 4 bases of the junction unmatched. CDR3 in amino acids: CASSQVWTGASPLHF. The CDR3 DNA sequence: TGTGCCAGCAGCCAAGTCTGGACAGGGGCTTCACCCCTCCACTTT.

The rearrangement links TRBV6-4 to TRBJ2-3, with D possibly being TRBD2 (6 bases). Germline V CDR1 and CDR2: MRHNA, SNTAGT. Trimming took 6 bases from V and 6 from J, leaving 16 bases between them. The CDR3 runs to 14 residues. CDR3 amino acids: CASRARAGPDTQYF. The CDR3 DNA is TGTGCCAGCAGGGCGCGCGCGGGGCCGGATACGCAGTATTTT.

To note about this clone: Different DNA sequences within this sample yield the same CDR3. CDR3 sequence: CASSVDPGTGVNTEAFF. The CDR3 DNA reads TGTGCCAGCAGCGTCGATCCTGGGACAGGGGTGAACACTGAAGCTTTCTTT. This sequence joins TRBV9 and TRBJ1-1; 10 bases are a match to TRBD1. CDR1 is SGDLS, CDR2 YYNGEE, per germline. The CDR3 totals 17 residues. Losses at the gene ends were 2 bases for V and 0 bases for J; bases not matched to a gene: 7.

This rearrangement joins TRBV15 to TRBJ2-4; 8 nucleotides line up with TRBD2. The CDR3 runs to 17 residues. The J segment lost 0 bases and the V segment lost 8 bases, leaving 12 bases of the junction unmatched. Germline CDR1 LNHNV, CDR2 YYDKDF (reference sequence). This CDR3 reads CATAGGVDSLAKNIQYF. In DNA, the CDR3 is TGTGCCACCGCCGGGGGGGTTGATAGCCTAGCCAAAAACATTCAGTACTTC.

The genes are TRBV27 and TRBJ1-5, with D perhaps matching TRBD1 (5 bases). Germline V lookup: CDR1 MNHEY, CDR2 SMNVEV (reference sequence). Trimming removed 2 bases from V and 2 bases from J, with 13 bases in between. CDR3 length equals 16 residues. CDR3 bases: TGTGCCAGCAGTTTAGGGGGGACGGTAGGCAATCAGCCCCAGCATTTT. Encoded protein: CASSLGGTVGNQPQHF.

This clone was counted once. The CDR3 here is CASSFSSAGGSDRETQYF. In DNA form, the CDR3 reads TGTGCCAGCAGCTTTTCATCAGCGGGAGGTAGTGATCGAGAGACCCAGTACTTC. V usage is TRBV7-2 and J usage is TRBJ2-5; 9 nucleotides match TRBD2. The CDR3 extends over 18 amino acids. Germline loops: CDR1 SGHTA, CDR2 FQGNSA. Losses at the gene ends were 3 bases for V and 4 bases for J; bases not matched to a gene: 15.

The chain is built from TRBV6-2 or TRBV6-3 and TRBJ2-1; 9 positions match TRBD2. Germline loops: CDR1 MNHEY, CDR2 SVGEGT. V gave up 4 bases and J gave up 9 bases; unmatched junction bases: 10. The CDR3 contains 15 residues. CDR3 in amino acids: CASSWISGGMGEQFF. The CDR3 region has the DNA TGTGCCAGCAGTTGGATCAGCGGGGGGATGGGTGAGCAGTTCTTC.

The chain recombines TRBV12-3 or TRBV12-4 with TRBJ2-1, with D possibly matching TRBD1 (6 bases). This CDR3 has 13 amino acids. The V end lost 7 bases, the J end lost 5 bases, and 12 bases lay between the germline ends. Written as DNA, the CDR3 is TGTGCCAGCATGGGGGCCCGGGACAATGAGCAGTTCTTC. Translation gives CASMGARDNEQFF.

The J gene is TRBJ1-5, the V gene TRBV10-3; the match to TRBD1 covers 8 bases. Losses at the gene ends were 9 bases for V and 3 bases for J; bases not matched to a gene: 10. This CDR3 has 15 residues. Germline V CDR1 and CDR2: ENHRY, SYGVKD. This chain's CDR3 is CAITGQGVTNQPQHF. In nucleotides, the CDR3 is TGTGCCATTACCGGACAGGGAGTTACCAATCAGCCCCAGCATTTT.

The chain combines TRBV6-5 with TRBJ2-7; D perhaps matches TRBD2 (6 bases). CDR3 size: 14 residues. Trimming took 6 bases from V and 3 from J, leaving 15 bases between them. Germline V lookup: CDR1 MNHEY, CDR2 SVGAGI. The CDR3 coding sequence is TGTGCCAGCAGGGAGACTAGGGCCGGCTACGAGCAGTACTTC. Translation: CASRETRAGYEQYF.

The chain has TRBV6-1 and TRBJ1-2, with unresolved D. Germline V CDR1 and CDR2: MNHNS, SASEGT. Trimming left V 3 bases short and J 2 bases short, with 19 bases between. The CDR3 has 17 residues. The CDR3 nucleotides are TGTGCCAGCAGTGATGCGGGTGGGAGCCTCCTAAACTATGGCTACACCTTC. Residues: CASSDAGGSLLNYGYTF.

V gene TRBV10-2 combines with J gene TRBJ1-2; 8 bases line up with TRBD1. Per the germline V gene, CDR1 is WSHSY and CDR2 is SAAADI. The junction had 9 bases not matched to a gene; V was cut back by 4 bases and J by 8 bases. The CDR3 has 14 residues. In nucleotides, the CDR3 is TGCGCCAGCAGTGTCGGACAGGGAAGTGAAGGCTACACCTTC. It encodes CASSVGQGSEGYTF.

This chain connects TRBV11-2 to TRBJ2-5, with a weak D call TRBD2 (5 bases). In germline, CDR1 is SGHAT, CDR2 FQNNGV. Between the trimmed V and J ends, which lost 5 bases and 5 bases, there was a span of 9 bases. The CDR3 consists of 12 residues. CDR3 bases: TGTGCCAGCAGCCTAGCTGTGGAGACCCAGTACTTC. It specifies CASSLAVETQYF.

The chain joins TRBV6-5 to TRBJ2-7, with a weak D call TRBD2 (6 bases). Germline CDR1 is MNHEY and CDR2 is SVGAGI. Between the trimmed V and J ends, which lost 6 bases and 3 bases, there was a span of 12 bases. The CDR3 length is 13 residues. This chain's CDR3 is CASSATSLYEQYF. The CDR3 region has the DNA TGTGCCAGCAGCGCGACTAGTCTCTACGAGCAGTACTTC.